The 24 T cell receptor beta chains in this list originate from one sample, sequenced in a study of T cells after yellow fever vaccination. Each CDR3 protein gets one entry after TCRdb re-called the 5' RACE reads with MiXCR. The sample gives a few hundred thousand distinct CDR3 sequences, 13% of which show up once; roughly 0.5% is in the top ten. The specimen comprised CD4+ T cells sorted from PBMCs, sampled 45 days after the yellow fever booster vaccination. Receptors originate from a man aged 25-45 years who received the YFV17D yellow fever vaccine.

A note on this clonotype: At one boundary the junction diverges from the germline segment, which might be a read error. The chain combines TRBV6-2 or TRBV6-3 with TRBJ1-4; possibly TRBD1 for D (6 bases). The CDR3 consists of 15 residues. CDR1 MNHEY and CDR2 SVGEGT come from the germline V gene. The CDR3, as DNA: TGTGCCAGCAAAACCGCCGGGACAACGAATGAAAAACTGTTTTTT. Translated: CASKTAGTTNEKLFF.

This rearrangement joins TRBV5-6 to TRBJ2-1; no reliable D call. The CDR3 extends over 15 amino acids. CDR1 SGHDT and CDR2 YYEEEE come from the germline V gene. The V end was cut by 0 bases, the J end by 2 bases, with 9 bases between. CDR3 sequence reads: CASSLAPATYNEQFF. The CDR3 DNA reads as TGTGCCAGCAGCTTGGCTCCAGCTACCTACAATGAGCAGTTCTTC.

This clonotype appeared a few times. V gene TRBV7-2 combines with J gene TRBJ2-7; 9 nucleotides match TRBD1. Germline loops: CDR1 SGHTA, CDR2 FQGNSA. The CDR3 consists of 16 residues. Trimming removed 5 bases from V and 0 bases from J; junction bases left unmatched: 8. The CDR3 loop is CASSPYRDRASYEQYF. The CDR3 bases are TGTGCCAGCAGCCCCTATCGGGACAGGGCCTCCTACGAGCAGTACTTC.

This clonotype was seen a few times. The chain has TRBV15 and TRBJ2-3, with D possibly being TRBD2 (6 bases). CDR1 is LNHNV and CDR2 is YYDKDF in the germline V gene (reference sequence). There are 19 residues in the CDR3. Trimming pared 1 base from V and 2 bases from J, leaving 22 bases between. The CDR3 DNA sequence: TGTGCCACCAGCAGAGTTAACCTGGAGTTAGCGGATAACACAGATACGCAGTATTTT. Translation gives CATSRVNLELADNTDTQYF.

This clonotype was seen more than once but under ten times. V gene TRBV20-1 combines with J gene TRBJ1-4, with a weak D call TRBD1 (5 bases). The V end lost 6 bases, the J end lost 6 bases, and 14 bases lay between the germline ends. The CDR3 is 13 amino acids. In germline, CDR1 is DFQATT, CDR2 SNEGSKA (reference sequence). CDR3 amino acids: CSANRDSHEKLFF. In nucleotides, the CDR3 is TGCAGTGCGAACCGGGACTCCCATGAAAAACTGTTTTTT.

This sequence joins TRBV12-3 or TRBV12-4 and TRBJ2-7; D is uncertain. The CDR3 is made up of 13 amino acids. The V and J ends lost 6 bases and 3 bases respectively, with 12 bases between them. CDR3 in DNA: TGTGCCAGCAGGAGAAGCGAGTTCTACGAGCAGTACTTC. This sequence encodes CASRRSEFYEQYF.

The rearrangement links TRBV15 to TRBJ2-7; a possible D gene is TRBD2 (6 bases). V was shortened by 0 bases and J by 3 bases, with 21 bases between the two germline ends. The CDR3 totals 18 residues. CDR1 LNHNV and CDR2 YYDKDF come from the germline V gene (reference sequence). In DNA form, the CDR3 reads TGTGCCACCAGCAGAGATCCGACTAGTACTCCCTCGCACTACGAGCAGTACTTC. Amino acid sequence: CATSRDPTSTPSHYEQYF. Full variable domain (outside the CDR3, taken from reference TRBV15 and TRBJ2-7): DAMVIQNPRYQVTQFGKPVTLSCSQTLNHNVMYWYQQKSSQAPKLLFHYYDKDFNNEADTPDNFQSRRPNTSFCFLDIRSPGLGDTAMYLCATSRDPTSTPSHYEQYFGPGTRLTVT.

V is TRBV24-1 and J is TRBJ2-1; 9 nucleotides line up with TRBD1. Trimming took 6 bases from V and 5 from J; bases not matched to a gene: 7. The germline CDR1 and CDR2 sequences are KGHDR and SFDVKD. The CDR3 extends over 15 amino acids. The DNA for the CDR3 is TGTGCCACCAGTAAATCGGGACAGGGCAACAATGAGCAGTTCTTC. Translation gives CATSKSGQGNNEQFF.

This clonotype has more than one count but fewer than ten. The rearrangement uses TRBV29-1 and TRBJ2-1, with D maybe TRBD2 (5 bases). Deletions cut 7 bases from V and 6 bases from J, with 16 bases between. The CDR3 runs 13 residues. CDR1 and CDR2 (germline): SQVTM, ANQGSEA. CDR3 nucleotide sequence: TGCAGCGGAGAATCGGGATTGTCCAATGAGCAGTTCTTC. It codes for CSGESGLSNEQFF.

The rearrangement uses TRBV19 and TRBJ1-1; D is unclear. The CDR3 extends over 12 amino acids. CDR1 and CDR2 from the germline V gene are LNHDA and SQIVND (reference sequence). Trimming removed 5 bases from V and 10 bases from J, with 14 bases in between. The CDR3 reads CASSPAHKRAFF. The CDR3 DNA is TGTGCCAGTAGTCCCGCGCACAAGCGAGCTTTCTTT.

The V and J genes are TRBV3-1 and TRBJ2-6, with a tentative D call TRBD1 (6 bases). The CDR3 has 13 residues. The germline V gene encodes CDR1 LGHDT and CDR2 YNNKEL (reference sequence). V lost 4 bases and J lost 12, with 13 bases in between. CDR3 amino acids: CASSLLTGPVLTF. CDR3 nucleotides: TGTGCCAGCAGCCTGTTGACAGGCCCCGTCCTGACTTTC. The whole variable domain, remainder taken from reference TRBV3-1 and TRBJ2-6, is DTAVSQTPKYLVTQMGNDKSIKCEQNLGHDTMYWYKQDSKKFLKIMFSYNNKELIINETVPNRFSPKSPDKAHLNLHINSLELGDSAVYFCASSLLTGPVLTFGAGSRLTVL.

V and J are TRBV6-1 and TRBJ2-1, with a weak D call TRBD2 (6 bases). CDR1 is MNHNS and CDR2 is SASEGT in the germline V gene. The V gene lost 6 bases and the J gene lost 0 bases, with 12 bases spanning the gap. This CDR3 has 15 amino acids. CDR3 coding DNA: TGTGCCAGCAGGCTGACTAGAAACTCCTACAATGAGCAGTTCTTC. Encoded protein: CASRLTRNSYNEQFF.

The chain joins TRBV3-1 to TRBJ2-4, with D possibly TRBD2 on 6 matching bases. The CDR3 is 14 residues long. Trimming removed 1 base at V and 5 bases at J, with 9 bases between. Germline V gives CDR1 LGHDT, CDR2 YNNKEL (reference sequence). CDR3 sequence reads: CASSQGLAENIQYF. The CDR3 DNA follows: TGTGCCAGCAGCCAAGGTTTAGCGGAAAACATTCAGTACTTC.

This clonotype was counted a few times. The CDR3 is CSAIRLAGLQETQYF. DNA for the CDR3: TGCAGTGCCATCAGACTAGCGGGGTTACAAGAGACCCAGTACTTC. The chain carries TRBV20-1 and TRBJ2-5, with 11 bases fitting TRBD2. The junction had 8 bases not matched to a gene; V was cut back by 6 bases and J by 2 bases. The CDR3 runs 15 residues. Germline values: CDR1 DFQATT, CDR2 SNEGSKA (reference sequence).

The V gene is TRBV4-2, the J gene TRBJ2-5, with 8 bases identical to TRBD2. V lost 1 base, J lost 1 base, and 5 bases stayed unmatched. Germline CDR1 is LGHNA and CDR2 is YNFKEQ. CDR3 length equals 16 residues. In DNA, the CDR3 is TGTGCCAGCAGCCAAGCTCTAGCGGGCACCCAAGAGACCCAGTACTTC. Its translation is CASSQALAGTQETQYF.

V gene TRBV5-1 combines with J gene TRBJ2-7; possibly TRBD1 or TRBD2 for D (5 bases each). The CDR3 spans 12 residues. Trimming left V 7 bases short and J 8 bases short, with 16 bases between. Germline V lookup: CDR1 SGHRS, CDR2 YFSETQ. The CDR3 DNA reads TGCGCCAGCCGTATGGGACCATCGAAGCAGTACTTC. As protein: CASRMGPSKQYF.

The rearrangement joins TRBV5-4 to TRBJ2-3; TRBD1 matches 7 bases. The CDR3 length is 15 residues. Losses at the gene ends were 1 base for V and 3 bases for J; bases not matched to a gene: 5. CDR1 is SGHNT and CDR2 is YYREEE in the germline V gene (reference sequence). This chain's CDR3 is CASSLKGQPTDTQYF. The CDR3 DNA is TGTGCCAGCAGCTTGAAGGGACAGCCTACAGATACGCAGTATTTT.

This rearrangement joins TRBV11-2 to TRBJ1-1, with D unclear. Germline-derived CDR1 and CDR2 are SGHAT and FQNNGV. Deletions cut 4 bases from V and 0 bases from J, with 15 bases between. This CDR3 comprises 16 residues. CDR3 nucleotide sequence: TGTGCCAGCAGCTCCCGCCAGGCCCCCATGAACACTGAAGCTTTCTTT. The encoded protein is CASSSRQAPMNTEAFF.

This clonotype showed up just a few times. This sequence joins TRBV9 and TRBJ2-7, with 8 positions matching TRBD1. Trimming took 6 bases from V and 5 from J; bases not matched to a gene: 10. The CDR3 contains 14 residues. Germline-derived CDR1 and CDR2 are SGDLS and YYNGEE. The DNA for the CDR3 is TGTGCCAGCAACCGCGGACAGGGAGACAACGAGCAGTACTTC. Amino acid sequence: CASNRGQGDNEQYF.

This clonotype was seen repeatedly, ten times or more. The CDR3 sequence is CASSQDRDSWYGYTF. CDR3 bases: TGCGCCAGCAGCCAAGATCGGGACTCTTGGTATGGCTACACCTTC. This chain uses TRBV4-3 with TRBJ1-2; possible D gene TRBD1, 5 bases. CDR3 size: 15 residues. The germline V gene encodes CDR1 LGHNA and CDR2 YSLEER. V lost 0 bases and J lost 5, with 13 bases in between.

The CDR3 sequence: CASTEQGAGNTEAFF. CDR3 DNA: TGCGCCAGCACTGAACAGGGGGCGGGGAACACTGAAGCTTTCTTT. This chain links TRBV5-1 with TRBJ1-1, with 9 nucleotides matching TRBD1. The J segment lost 1 base and the V segment lost 6 bases, leaving 7 bases of the junction unmatched. CDR1 SGHRS and CDR2 YFSETQ come from the germline V gene. The CDR3 contains 15 residues.

This clonotype was observed a few times. The rearrangement uses TRBV3-1 and TRBJ2-1; maybe TRBD2 (5 bases). This CDR3 contains 12 residues. V dropped 1 base and J dropped 14 bases, with 12 bases sitting between them. CDR1 LGHDT and CDR2 YNNKEL come from the germline V gene (reference sequence). This CDR3 reads CASSQGPTTKFF. CDR3 sequence (DNA): TGTGCCAGCAGCCAAGGACCGACTACAAAGTTCTTC.

The chain carries TRBV4-3 and TRBJ2-7; 10 bases align to TRBD1. The CDR3 runs to 15 residues. Germline CDR1 LGHNA, CDR2 YSLEER. V gave up 5 bases and J gave up 1 base; unmatched junction bases: 5. Here the CDR3 DNA reads TGCGCCAGCAGCTTCCGGGACAGGGGTTCCTACGAGCAGTACTTC. Translation: CASSFRDRGSYEQYF.

This clonotype has more than one count but fewer than ten. The chain carries TRBV12-3 or TRBV12-4 and TRBJ2-1, with no clear D. Trimming pared 3 bases from V and 9 bases from J, leaving 9 bases between. The length of the CDR3 is 12 residues. The CDR3 protein is CASSFHSAEQFF. The DNA of the CDR3 is TGTGCCAGCAGTTTTCACTCCGCTGAGCAGTTCTTC.